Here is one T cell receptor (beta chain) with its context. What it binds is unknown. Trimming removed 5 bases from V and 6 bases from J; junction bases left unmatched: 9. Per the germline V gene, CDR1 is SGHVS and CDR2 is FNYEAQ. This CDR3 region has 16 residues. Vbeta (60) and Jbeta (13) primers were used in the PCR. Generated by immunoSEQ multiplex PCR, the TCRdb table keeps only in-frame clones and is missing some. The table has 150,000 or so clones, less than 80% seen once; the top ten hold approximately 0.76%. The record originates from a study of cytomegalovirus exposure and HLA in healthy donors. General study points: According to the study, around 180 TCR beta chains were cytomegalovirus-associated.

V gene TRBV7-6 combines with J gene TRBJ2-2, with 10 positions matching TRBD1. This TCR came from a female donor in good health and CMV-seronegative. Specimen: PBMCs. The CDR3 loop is CASSPRQGATPGELFF. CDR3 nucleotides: TGTGCCAGCAGCCCCCGACAGGGGGCTACACCCGGGGAGCTGTTTTTT.